Listed here is a single T cell receptor (beta chain). Each CDR3 protein gets one entry after TCRdb re-called the 5' RACE reads with MiXCR. The sample includes about 430,000 distinct CDR3 sequences, 15% to 20% of them seen just once. The entry originates in a study of T-cell memory formation after mild COVID-19. The material sequenced was PBMCs or a T cell subset sorted from them (not recorded which). The TCR comes from a man aged 18 to 30 who had mild COVID-19 (a few samples of this study predate the infection). Cell type and time point are not known.

The CDR3 region is CASWGYYDEAFF. Written as DNA, the CDR3 is TGTGCCAGCTGGGGATATTATGATGAAGCTTTCTTT. The V gene is TRBV28, the J gene TRBJ1-1; D is uncertain. Trimming took 8 bases from V and 7 from J, leaving 14 bases between them. The germline gives CDR1 MDHEN, CDR2 SYDVKM. The CDR3 length is 12 residues.